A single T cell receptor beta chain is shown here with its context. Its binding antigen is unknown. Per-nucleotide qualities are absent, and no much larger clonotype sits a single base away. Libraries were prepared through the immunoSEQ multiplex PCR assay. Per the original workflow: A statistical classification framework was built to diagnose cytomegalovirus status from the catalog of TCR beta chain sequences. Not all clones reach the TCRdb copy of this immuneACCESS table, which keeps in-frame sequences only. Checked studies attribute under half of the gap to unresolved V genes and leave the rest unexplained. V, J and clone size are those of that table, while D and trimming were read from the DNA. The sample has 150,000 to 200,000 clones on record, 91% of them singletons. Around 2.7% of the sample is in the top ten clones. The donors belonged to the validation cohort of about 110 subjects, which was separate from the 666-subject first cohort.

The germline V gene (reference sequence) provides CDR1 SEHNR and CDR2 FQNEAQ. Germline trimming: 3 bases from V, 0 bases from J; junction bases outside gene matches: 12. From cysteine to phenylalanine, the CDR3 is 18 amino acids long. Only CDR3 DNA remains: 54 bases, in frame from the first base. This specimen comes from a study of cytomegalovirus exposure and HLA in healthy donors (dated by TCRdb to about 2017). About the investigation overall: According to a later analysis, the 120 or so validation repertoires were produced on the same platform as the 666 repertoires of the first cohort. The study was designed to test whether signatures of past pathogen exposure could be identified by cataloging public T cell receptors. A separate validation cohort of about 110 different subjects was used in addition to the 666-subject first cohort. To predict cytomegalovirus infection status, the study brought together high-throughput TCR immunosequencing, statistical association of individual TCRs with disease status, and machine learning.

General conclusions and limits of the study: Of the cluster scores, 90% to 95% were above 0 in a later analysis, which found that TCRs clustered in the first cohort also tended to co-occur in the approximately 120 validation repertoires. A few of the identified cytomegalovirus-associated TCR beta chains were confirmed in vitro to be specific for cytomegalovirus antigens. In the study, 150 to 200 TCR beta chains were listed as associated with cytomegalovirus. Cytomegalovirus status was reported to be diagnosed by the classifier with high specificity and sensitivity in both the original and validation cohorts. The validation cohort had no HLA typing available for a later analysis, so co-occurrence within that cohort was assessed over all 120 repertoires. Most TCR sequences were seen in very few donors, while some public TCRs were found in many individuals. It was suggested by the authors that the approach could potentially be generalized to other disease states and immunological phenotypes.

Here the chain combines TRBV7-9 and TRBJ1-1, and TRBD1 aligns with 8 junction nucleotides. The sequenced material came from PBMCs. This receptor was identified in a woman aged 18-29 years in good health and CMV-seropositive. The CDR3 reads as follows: CASSFRLLAGGMNTEAFF. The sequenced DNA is TGTGCCAGCAGCTTTCGGCTGTTAGCAGGGGGCATGAACACTGAAGCTTTCTTT.